This is a list of T cell receptor beta chains from one sample in a study of T cell responses to AZD1222 COVID-19 vaccine. The data were produced by immunoSEQ multiplex PCR, yet TCRdb's version contains in-frame clones alone and is incomplete. The sample carries about 150,000 clones, around 91% recorded once. The material sequenced was peripheral blood, taken on day 0 of AZD1222 vaccination. The origin of the receptors is an adult in good health. Both conserved end residues are part of each CDR3. The order of the fields is clone size, V gene, D gene, J gene, CDR3 DNA, CDR3 protein. D genes are given only for firm matches. Clone size is shown for a subset of rows, as once, few, many or a class of expanded clone.

>NA|TRBV6-5|NA|TRBJ2-2
TGTGCCAGCAGTAGGGAGCCTAACACCGGGGAGCTGTTTTTT
CASSREPNTGELFF
>NA|TRBV28|TRBD1|TRBJ1-2
TGTGCCAGCAGTGGACAGGGTGACTATGGCTACACCTTC
CASSGQGDYGYTF
>NA|TRBV9|NA|TRBJ1-3
TGTGCCAGCAGCGGTCAGGCGTGGGAGGGGAGAAACACCATATATTTT
CASSGQAWEGRNTIYF
>NA|TRBV21-1|NA|TRBJ2-1
TGTGCCAGCAGCCGGACTAGCGGGATATCCCCCCTCGGAGATGAGCAGTTCTTC
CASSRTSGISPLGDEQFF
>NA|TRBV7-9|NA|TRBJ2-5
TGTGCCAGCAGCTCCAGTGGAGAAGAGACCCAGTACTTC
CASSSSGEETQYF
>NA|TRBV5-1|TRBD2|TRBJ2-2
TGCGCCAGCAGCCTCCGAGCGGAGGCGGGAGGCGGGGAGCTGTTTTTT
CASSLRAEAGGGELFF
>NA|TRBV15|NA|TRBJ2-7
TGTGCCACCAGCAGCCTTAGAGGAGGGGACGAGCAGTACTTC
CATSSLRGGDEQYF
>NA|TRBV28|NA|TRBJ1-2
TGTGCCAGCACCTCCCAGGGCTTTAGGTGGGATGGCTACACCTTC
CASTSQGFRWDGYTF
>NA|TRBV9|NA|TRBJ1-5
TGTGCCAGCAGCGTAGGTGCTGCTTACAATCAGCCCCAGCATTTT
CASSVGAAYNQPQHF
>NA|TRBV7-2|TRBD2|TRBJ2-3
TGTGCCAGCAGCCAGCGGGACTCCGAAGATACGCAGTATTTT
CASSQRDSEDTQYF
>NA|TRBV7-9|NA|TRBJ2-7
TGTGCCAGCAGCTTAAGGGCCTACGAGCAGTACTTC
CASSLRAYEQYF
>NA|TRBV28|NA|TRBJ2-7
TGTGCCAGCAGTTTATTCGGCCCGACCTACGAGCAGTACTTC
CASSLFGPTYEQYF
>NA|TRBV24-1|TRBD1|TRBJ2-2
TGTGCCACCAGTGATTTGGGGCAGGGGGACACCGGGGAGCTGTTTTTT
CATSDLGQGDTGELFF
>NA|TRBV27|NA|TRBJ1-2
TGTGCCAGCAGTTTCGGGGGTCGAAGTGGCTACACCTTC
CASSFGGRSGYTF
>NA|TRBV7-9|NA|TRBJ2-1
TGTGCCAGCCGTGGGGAGAGGGGCTCCTACAATGAGCAGTTCTTC
CASRGERGSYNEQFF
>NA|TRBV7-2|TRBD2|TRBJ2-1
TGTGCCAGCAGTCGGAGCGGGAGCTCCTACAATGAGCAGTTCTTC
CASSRSGSSYNEQFF
>once|TRBV11-3|NA|TRBJ2-4
TGTGCCAGCATACGAAGGCGAGCTCGACTAGCCAAAAACATTCAGTACTTC
CASIRRRARLAKNIQYF
>NA|TRBV28|NA|TRBJ2-1
TGTGCCAGCAGTTATCTCGGGCGACAGTTCTTC
CASSYLGRQFF
>few|TRBV9|NA|TRBJ1-2
TGTGCCAGCAGCGCCGGGACTAATTATGGCTACACCTTC
CASSAGTNYGYTF
>NA|TRBV19|NA|TRBJ1-5
TGTGCCAGCGTAAACCTCCTCGGGGGCAGCAATCAGCCCCAGCATTTT
CASVNLLGGSNQPQHF
>NA|TRBV28|TRBD1|TRBJ2-5
TGTGCCAGCAGGCGAGGGACAGGGGGATCCCAAGAGACCCAGTACTTC
CASRRGTGGSQETQYF
>NA|TRBV7-9|NA|TRBJ1-1
TGTGCCAGCAGGTCATCCGGGACGAAAAAACGAGGGAACACTGAAGCTTTCTTT
CASRSSGTKKRGNTEAFF
>NA|TRBV2|NA|TRBJ1-1
TGTGCCAGCAGTAGGGACGGCTTACCTTTCTTT
CASSRDGLPFF
>once|TRBV2|NA|TRBJ1-5
TGTGCCAGCGCACAGCTTGATAGCAATCAGCCCCAGCATTTT
CASAQLDSNQPQHF
>medium-sized|TRBV27|TRBD2|TRBJ2-4
TGTGCCAGCAGTTTAAAGACTAGCGGAGCTACGGTGTACTTC
CASSLKTSGATVYF
>NA|TRBV6-1|NA|TRBJ1-6
TGTGCCAGCAGTGATTTAGGGGGAATTCGGTCACCCCTCCACTTT
CASSDLGGIRSPLHF
>NA|TRBV6-1|NA|TRBJ2-2
TGTGCCAGCAGTGAGGCCGGGTCGGACGGGGAGCTGTTTTTT
CASSEAGSDGELFF
>NA|TRBV3-1/TRBV3-2|NA|TRBJ2-3
TGTGCCAGCAGCCAAGACCCAAGGACAGATACGCAGTATTTT
CASSQDPRTDTQYF
>NA|TRBV6-6|NA|TRBJ2-7
TGTGCCAGCAGCCGATTATCCTACGAGCAGTACTTC
CASSRLSYEQYF
>NA|TRBV5-5|TRBD1|TRBJ1-3
TGTGCCAGCAGCCTCTCCGGGACAGTGAACTCTGGAAACACCATATATTTT
CASSLSGTVNSGNTIYF
>NA|TRBV12-3/TRBV12-4|NA|TRBJ2-7
TGTGCCAGCAGTTTCGGCTACGAGCAGTACTTC
CASSFGYEQYF
>NA|TRBV27|NA|TRBJ1-1
TGTGCCAGCAGTTTAATCGGTCAGGGACAGAACACTGAAGCTTTCTTT
CASSLIGQGQNTEAFF
>once|TRBV18|NA|TRBJ2-5
TGTGCCAGCTCGCCTCCCGGGACGCCCCTAGAGACCCAGTACTTC
CASSPPGTPLETQYF
>NA|TRBV11-1|TRBD1|TRBJ2-3
TGTGCCAGCAGCCTCGGACAGGGGCGAACCACAGATACGCAGTATTTT
CASSLGQGRTTDTQYF
>NA|TRBV23-1|NA|TRBJ1-1
TGCGCCAGCAGTCAATCAAGGGCGCCCCCTGAAGCTTTCTTT
CASSQSRAPPEAFF
>NA|TRBV9|TRBD1|TRBJ2-3
TGTGCCAGCAGCGAAGGGGGCGAATACACAGATACGCAGTATTTT
CASSEGGEYTDTQYF
>NA|TRBV6-6|TRBD1|TRBJ2-1
TGTGCCAGCAGTAAGGGACAGGGACCCTACAATGAGCAGTTCTTC
CASSKGQGPYNEQFF
>NA|TRBV7-9|TRBD2|TRBJ2-5
TGTGCCAGCAGCTTAGGGATTTCCGGGGAGGGAGAGACCCAGTACTTC
CASSLGISGEGETQYF
>NA|TRBV6-2/TRBV6-3|NA|TRBJ1-1
TGTGCCAGCAGTTCCAGGACAACGAAGAACACTGAAGCTTTCTTT
CASSSRTTKNTEAFF
>NA|TRBV24-1|NA|TRBJ2-1
TGTGCCACCAAGAACCGGGACACCCATGGGAGCGATGAGCAGTTCTTC
CATKNRDTHGSDEQFF
>NA|TRBV5-5|NA|TRBJ2-1
TGTGCCAGCAGCTTGGGGTCAGCCCTTACCACAAACAATGAGCAGTTCTTC
CASSLGSALTTNNEQFF
>NA|TRBV27|TRBD1|TRBJ2-7
TGTGCCAGCACCCCGGGACAGGGTCTCCTACACGAGCAGTACTTC
CASTPGQGLLHEQYF
>NA|TRBV11-3|NA|TRBJ1-2
TGTGCCAGCAGCACATCTCCCTCGACCCCAGCCACCTTC
CASSTSPSTPATF
>few|TRBV3-1/TRBV3-2|TRBD1|TRBJ1-2
TGTGCCAGCAGCCAAGGACAGGGGCCCTATGGCTACACCTTC
CASSQGQGPYGYTF
>NA|TRBV3-1/TRBV3-2|NA|TRBJ2-5
TGTGCCAGCAGGGCTAGCGCAAAAGAGACCCAGTACTTC
CASRASAKETQYF
>NA|TRBV7-9|NA|TRBJ2-3
TGTGCCAGCAGCTTCGGGACAGATACGCAGTATTTT
CASSFGTDTQYF
>NA|TRBV7-7|NA|TRBJ2-3
TGTGCTAGCAGCTTAGCCGCGGGACGCCTAAGCACAGATACGCAGTATTTT
CASSLAAGRLSTDTQYF
>NA|TRBV9|NA|TRBJ2-7
TGTGCCAGCAGCGTAGCGGGAGAGGCCCGCGGCGAGCAGTACTTC
CASSVAGEARGEQYF
>NA|TRBV7-2|TRBD2|TRBJ2-1
TGTGCCAGCAGCTCAGGGACTAGCGGGAGGGTCTACAATGAGCAGTTCTTC
CASSSGTSGRVYNEQFF
>NA|TRBV7-9|NA|TRBJ1-5
TGTGCCAGCAGCGGGGGGTCGAGCAATCAGCCCCAGCATTTT
CASSGGSSNQPQHF
>NA|TRBV14|NA|TRBJ1-4
TGTGCCAGCAGCCAAGCAGGGATTGGCGAAAAACTGTTTTTT
CASSQAGIGEKLFF
>NA|TRBV6-6|TRBD1|TRBJ1-1
TGTGCCAGCAGTTACTGGACAGGAATAAACACTGAAGCTTTCTTT
CASSYWTGINTEAFF
>NA|TRBV3-1/TRBV3-2|TRBD1|TRBJ1-5
TGTGCCAGCAGCCCGGACAGGGGAGGGGGTCAGCCCCAGCATTTT
CASSPDRGGGQPQHF
>once|TRBV6-5|NA|TRBJ1-4
TGTGCCAGCAGTCGGGACTTCAATGAAAAACTGTTTTTT
CASSRDFNEKLFF
>once|TRBV6-6|TRBD1|TRBJ2-5
TGTGCCAGCAGTCCCCACAGGGGGCGAGAGACCCAGTACTTC
CASSPHRGRETQYF